This TCR beta chain was recovered during a study of cytomegalovirus exposure and HLA in healthy donors. Study details: An earlier analysis identified fewer than 130 million unique TCR beta sequences in 150 million to 200 million T cells. General observations from the study: The authors listed approximately 160 TCR beta chains as cytomegalovirus-associated. Researchers had no immune exposure information except CMV serostatus available.

V lost 4 bases and J lost 6; bases outside the gene matches: 2. Germline V gives CDR1 MNHEY, CDR2 SVGAGI. CDR3 length: 13 amino acids. Donors in the study were healthy people who gave bone marrow. The PCR made use of 60 Vbeta and 13 Jbeta primers. Here immunoSEQ multiplex PCR was the method, and the copy in TCRdb shows in-frame clones only, minus some. The sample contains some 190,000 clones, about four fifths of which appear only once. With respect to this clone: What it recognizes is unknown.

The origin of this receptor is a woman in her twenties or thirties in good health and CMV-seronegative. The V and J genes are TRBV6-5 and TRBJ2-7; 11 positions agree with TRBD2. Material: PBMCs. CDR3: CASSSGLAGEQYF. The CDR3 region has the DNA TGTGCCAGCAGTTCCGGACTAGCGGGCGAGCAGTACTTC.